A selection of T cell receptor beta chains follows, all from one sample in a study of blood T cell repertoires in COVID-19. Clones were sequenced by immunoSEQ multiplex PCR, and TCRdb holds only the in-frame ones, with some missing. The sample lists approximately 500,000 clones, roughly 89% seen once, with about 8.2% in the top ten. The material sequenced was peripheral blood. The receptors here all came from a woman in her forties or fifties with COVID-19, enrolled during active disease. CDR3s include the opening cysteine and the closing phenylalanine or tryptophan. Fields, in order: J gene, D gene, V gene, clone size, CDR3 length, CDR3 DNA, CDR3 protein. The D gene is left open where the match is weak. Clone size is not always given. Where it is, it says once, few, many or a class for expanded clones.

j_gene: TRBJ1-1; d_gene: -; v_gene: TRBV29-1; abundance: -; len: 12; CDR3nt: TGCAGCGTTGGAACAGGGAGAGCTGAAGCTTTCTTT; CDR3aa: CSVGTGRAEAFF
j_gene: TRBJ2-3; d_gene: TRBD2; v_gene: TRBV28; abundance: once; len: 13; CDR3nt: TGTGCCAGCACGGGACTACCCACAGATACGCAGTATTTT; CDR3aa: CASTGLPTDTQYF
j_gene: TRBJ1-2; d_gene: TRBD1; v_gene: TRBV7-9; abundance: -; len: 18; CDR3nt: TGTGCCAGCAGCTTACGAAGGGACAGACCGAAGTTTGGCTATGGCTACACCTTC; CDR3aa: CASSLRRDRPKFGYGYTF
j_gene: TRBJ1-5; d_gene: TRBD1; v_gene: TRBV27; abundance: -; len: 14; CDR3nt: TGTGCCAGCGCCACAGGGGGAAGGAATCAGCCCCAGCATTTT; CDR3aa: CASATGGRNQPQHF
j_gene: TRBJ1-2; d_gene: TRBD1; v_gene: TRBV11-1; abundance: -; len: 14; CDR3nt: TGTGCCAGCAGCCCTGGACAGGGGGCTGGGGGCTACACCTTC; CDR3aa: CASSPGQGAGGYTF
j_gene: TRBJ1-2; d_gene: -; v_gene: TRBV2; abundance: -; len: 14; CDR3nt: TGTGCCAGCAGTGATGCGTCGAGGCCCGCTGGCTACACCTTC; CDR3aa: CASSDASRPAGYTF
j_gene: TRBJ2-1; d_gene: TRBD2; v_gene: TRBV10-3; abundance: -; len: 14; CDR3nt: TGTGCCATCAGTGACCCGGCGGGGGGGCGCGGGCAGTTCTTC; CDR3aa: CAISDPAGGRGQFF
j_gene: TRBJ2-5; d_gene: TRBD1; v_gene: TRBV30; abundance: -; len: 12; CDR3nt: TGTGCCTGGAGCAGGGGGCAAGAGACCCAGTACTTC; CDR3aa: CAWSRGQETQYF
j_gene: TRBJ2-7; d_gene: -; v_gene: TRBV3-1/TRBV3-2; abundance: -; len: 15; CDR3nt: TGTGCCAGCAGCCCGTACTCTGGCGGTTCCTACGAGCAGTACTTC; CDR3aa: CASSPYSGGSYEQYF
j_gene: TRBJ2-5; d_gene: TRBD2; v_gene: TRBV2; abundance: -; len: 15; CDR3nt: TGTGCCAGCAGGGCCTGGGGAGGGGACCAAGAGACCCAGTACTTC; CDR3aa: CASRAWGGDQETQYF